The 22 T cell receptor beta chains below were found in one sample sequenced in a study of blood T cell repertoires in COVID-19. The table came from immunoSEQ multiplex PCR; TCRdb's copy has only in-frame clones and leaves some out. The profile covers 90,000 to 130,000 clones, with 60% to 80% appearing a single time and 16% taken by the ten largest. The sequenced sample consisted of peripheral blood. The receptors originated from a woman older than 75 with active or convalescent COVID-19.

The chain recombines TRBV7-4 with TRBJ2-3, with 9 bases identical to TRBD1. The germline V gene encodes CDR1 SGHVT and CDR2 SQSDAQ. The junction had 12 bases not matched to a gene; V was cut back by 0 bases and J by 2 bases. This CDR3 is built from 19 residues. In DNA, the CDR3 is TGTGCCAGCAGCTTAGCTACATATGGGGGACAGGGTATCACAGATACGCAGTATTTT. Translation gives CASSLATYGGQGITDTQYF. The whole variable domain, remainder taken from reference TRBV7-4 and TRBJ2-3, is GAGVSQSPRYKVAKRGRDVALRCDSISGHVTLYWYRQTLGQGSEVLTYSQSDAQRDKSGRPSGRFSAERPERSVSTLKIQRTEQGDSAVYLCASSLATYGGQGITDTQYFGPGTRLTVL.

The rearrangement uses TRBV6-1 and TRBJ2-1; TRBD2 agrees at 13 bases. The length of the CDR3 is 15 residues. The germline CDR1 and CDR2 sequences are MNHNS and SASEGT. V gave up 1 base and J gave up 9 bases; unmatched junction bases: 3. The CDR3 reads CASSEGTSGSGEQFF. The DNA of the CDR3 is TGTGCCAGCAGTGAAGGGACTAGCGGGAGTGGTGAGCAGTTCTTC.

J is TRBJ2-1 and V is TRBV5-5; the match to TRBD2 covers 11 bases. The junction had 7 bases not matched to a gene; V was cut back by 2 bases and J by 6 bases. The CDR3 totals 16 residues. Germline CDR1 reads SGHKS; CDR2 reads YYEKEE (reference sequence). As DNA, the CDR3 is TGTGCCAGCAGCTTTAGACTAGCGGGGTACTCCAATGAGCAGTTCTTC. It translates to CASSFRLAGYSNEQFF.

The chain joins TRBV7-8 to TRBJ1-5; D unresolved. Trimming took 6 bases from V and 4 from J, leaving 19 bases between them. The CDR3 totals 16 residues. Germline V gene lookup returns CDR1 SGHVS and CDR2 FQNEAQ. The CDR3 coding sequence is TGTGCCAGCAGTTCCTTTAGGGAGGGCCTAAATCAGCCCCAGCATTTT. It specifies CASSSFREGLNQPQHF.

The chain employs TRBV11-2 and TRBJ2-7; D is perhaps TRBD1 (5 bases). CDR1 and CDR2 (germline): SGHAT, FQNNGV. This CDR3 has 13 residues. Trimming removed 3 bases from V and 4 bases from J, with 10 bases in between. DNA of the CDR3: TGTGCCAGCAGCTTGCAGACAGCTTACGAGCAGTACTTC. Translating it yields CASSLQTAYEQYF.

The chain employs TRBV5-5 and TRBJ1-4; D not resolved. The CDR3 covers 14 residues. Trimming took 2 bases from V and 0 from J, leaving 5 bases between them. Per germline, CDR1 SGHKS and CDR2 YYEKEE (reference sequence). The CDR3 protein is CASSFSATNEKLFF. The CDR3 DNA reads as TGTGCCAGCAGCTTTTCCGCAACTAATGAAAAACTGTTTTTT.

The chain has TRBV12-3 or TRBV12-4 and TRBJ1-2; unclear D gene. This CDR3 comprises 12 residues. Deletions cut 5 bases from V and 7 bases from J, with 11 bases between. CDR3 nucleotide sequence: TGTGCCAGCAGTCCCCGGTTGAGTGGCTACACCTTC. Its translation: CASSPRLSGYTF.

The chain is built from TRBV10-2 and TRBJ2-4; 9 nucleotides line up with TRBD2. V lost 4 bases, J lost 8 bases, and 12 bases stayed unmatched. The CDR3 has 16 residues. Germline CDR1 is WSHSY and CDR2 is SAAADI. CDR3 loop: CASSAAGGPGGYIQYF. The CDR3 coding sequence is TGCGCCAGCAGTGCGGCGGGAGGGCCGGGAGGGTACATTCAGTACTTC.

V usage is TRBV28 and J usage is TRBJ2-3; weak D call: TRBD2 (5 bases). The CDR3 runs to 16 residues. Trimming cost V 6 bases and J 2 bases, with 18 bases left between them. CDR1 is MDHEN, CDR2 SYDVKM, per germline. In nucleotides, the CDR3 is TGTGCCAGCAGCTTCCGAGGGAGTTCTCTCACAGATACGCAGTATTTT. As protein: CASSFRGSSLTDTQYF.

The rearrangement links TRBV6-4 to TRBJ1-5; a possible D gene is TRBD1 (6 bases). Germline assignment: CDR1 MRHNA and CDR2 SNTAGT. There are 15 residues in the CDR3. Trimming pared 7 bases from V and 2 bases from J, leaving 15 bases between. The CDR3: CASTQQGLGNQPQHF. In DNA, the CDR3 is TGTGCCAGCACTCAACAGGGTCTTGGCAATCAGCCCCAGCATTTT.

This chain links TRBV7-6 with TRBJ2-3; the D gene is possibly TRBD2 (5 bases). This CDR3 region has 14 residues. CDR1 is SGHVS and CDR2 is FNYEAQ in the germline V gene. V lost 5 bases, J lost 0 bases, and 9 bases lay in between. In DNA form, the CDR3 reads TGTGCCAGCAGCGACTGGACTAGCACAGATACGCAGTATTTT. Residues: CASSDWTSTDTQYF. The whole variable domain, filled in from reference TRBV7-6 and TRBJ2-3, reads GAGVSQSPRYKVTKRGQDVALRCDPISGHVSLYWYRQALGQGPEFLTYFNYEAQQDKSGLPNDRFSAERPEGSISTLTIQRTEQRDSAMYRCASSDWTSTDTQYFGPGTRLTVL.

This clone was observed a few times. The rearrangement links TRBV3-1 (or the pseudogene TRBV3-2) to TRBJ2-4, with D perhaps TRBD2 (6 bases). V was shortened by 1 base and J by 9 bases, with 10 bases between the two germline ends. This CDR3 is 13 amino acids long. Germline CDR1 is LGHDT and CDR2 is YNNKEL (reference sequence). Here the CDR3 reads CASSQGTSTIQYF. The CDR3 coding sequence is TGTGCCAGCAGCCAAGGCACTAGCACCATTCAGTACTTC.

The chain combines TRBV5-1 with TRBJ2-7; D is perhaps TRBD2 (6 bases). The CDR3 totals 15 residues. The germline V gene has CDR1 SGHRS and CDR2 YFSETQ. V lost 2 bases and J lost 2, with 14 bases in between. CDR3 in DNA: TGCGCCAGCAGCTTAATGGGGGGTAGTACCTACGAGCAGTACTTC. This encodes CASSLMGGSTYEQYF.

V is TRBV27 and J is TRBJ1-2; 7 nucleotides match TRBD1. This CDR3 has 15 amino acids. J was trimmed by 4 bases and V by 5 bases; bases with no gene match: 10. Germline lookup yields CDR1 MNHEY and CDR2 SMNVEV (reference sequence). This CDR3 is CASSITPTGIYGYTF. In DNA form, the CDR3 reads TGTGCCAGCAGTATTACCCCGACAGGGATCTATGGCTACACCTTC.

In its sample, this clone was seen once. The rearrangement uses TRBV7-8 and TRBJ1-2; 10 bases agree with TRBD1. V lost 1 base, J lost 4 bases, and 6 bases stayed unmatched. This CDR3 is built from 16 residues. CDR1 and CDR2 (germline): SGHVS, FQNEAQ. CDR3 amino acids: CASSLGTGGRSYGYTF. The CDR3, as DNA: TGTGCCAGCAGCTTAGGGACAGGGGGAAGATCCTATGGCTACACCTTC.

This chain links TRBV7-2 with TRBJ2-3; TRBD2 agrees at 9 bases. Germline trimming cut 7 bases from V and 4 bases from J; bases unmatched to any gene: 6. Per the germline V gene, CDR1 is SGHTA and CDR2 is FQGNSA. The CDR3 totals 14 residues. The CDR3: CASKVAGGSDTQYF. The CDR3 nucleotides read TGTGCCAGCAAGGTGGCGGGAGGGTCAGATACGCAGTATTTT.

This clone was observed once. CDR3 coding DNA: TGTGCCAGCAGTGAACGCCCCTGGGGGACAGGGGGAAACAATGAGCAGTTCTTC. Translated, it gives CASSERPWGTGGNNEQFF. The rearrangement uses TRBV2 and TRBJ2-1; 11 nucleotides align to TRBD1. There are 18 residues in the CDR3. In germline, CDR1 is SNHLY, CDR2 FYNNEI. The trim removed 2 bases at V and 5 bases at J, leaving 11 bases unmatched.

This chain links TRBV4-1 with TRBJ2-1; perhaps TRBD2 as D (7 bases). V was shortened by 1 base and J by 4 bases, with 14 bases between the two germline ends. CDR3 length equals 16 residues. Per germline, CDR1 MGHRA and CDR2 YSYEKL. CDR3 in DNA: TGCGCCAGCAGCCAAGTGGGGGCGGGAGTTTACAATGAGCAGTTCTTC. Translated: CASSQVGAGVYNEQFF.

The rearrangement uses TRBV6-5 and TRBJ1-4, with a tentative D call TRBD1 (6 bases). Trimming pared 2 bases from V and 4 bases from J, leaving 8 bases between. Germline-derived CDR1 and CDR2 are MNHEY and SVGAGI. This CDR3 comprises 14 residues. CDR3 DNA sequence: TGTGCCAGCAGTTACAGGGGGTTTAATGAAAAACTGTTTTTT. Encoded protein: CASSYRGFNEKLFF.

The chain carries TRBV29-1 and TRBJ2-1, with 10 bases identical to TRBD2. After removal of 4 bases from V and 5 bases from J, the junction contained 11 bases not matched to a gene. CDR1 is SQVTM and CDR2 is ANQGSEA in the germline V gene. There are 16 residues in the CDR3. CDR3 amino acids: CSVVRASGSGDNEQFF. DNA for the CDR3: TGCAGCGTTGTGCGGGCTAGCGGGAGTGGCGACAATGAGCAGTTCTTC.

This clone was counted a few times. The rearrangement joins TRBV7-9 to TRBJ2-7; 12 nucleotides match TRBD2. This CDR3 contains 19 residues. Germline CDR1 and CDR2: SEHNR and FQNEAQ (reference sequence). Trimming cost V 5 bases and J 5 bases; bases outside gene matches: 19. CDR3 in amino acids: CASSAGGLAGPRRGDEQYF. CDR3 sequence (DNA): TGTGCCAGCAGCGCCGGCGGACTAGCGGGACCACGACGAGGGGACGAGCAGTACTTC. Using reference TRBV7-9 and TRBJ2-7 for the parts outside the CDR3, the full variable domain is DTGVSQNPRHKITKRGQNVTFRCDPISEHNRLYWYRQTLGQGPEFLTYFQNEAQLEKSRLLSDRFSAERPKGSFSTLEIQRTEQGDSAMYLCASSAGGLAGPRRGDEQYFGPGTRLTVT.

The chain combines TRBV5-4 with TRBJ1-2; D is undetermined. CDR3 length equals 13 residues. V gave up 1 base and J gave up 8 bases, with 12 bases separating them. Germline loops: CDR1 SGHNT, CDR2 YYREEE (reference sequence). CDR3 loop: CASSLLNPRGYTF. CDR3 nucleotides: TGTGCCAGCAGCTTGTTGAACCCGAGGGGCTACACCTTC.